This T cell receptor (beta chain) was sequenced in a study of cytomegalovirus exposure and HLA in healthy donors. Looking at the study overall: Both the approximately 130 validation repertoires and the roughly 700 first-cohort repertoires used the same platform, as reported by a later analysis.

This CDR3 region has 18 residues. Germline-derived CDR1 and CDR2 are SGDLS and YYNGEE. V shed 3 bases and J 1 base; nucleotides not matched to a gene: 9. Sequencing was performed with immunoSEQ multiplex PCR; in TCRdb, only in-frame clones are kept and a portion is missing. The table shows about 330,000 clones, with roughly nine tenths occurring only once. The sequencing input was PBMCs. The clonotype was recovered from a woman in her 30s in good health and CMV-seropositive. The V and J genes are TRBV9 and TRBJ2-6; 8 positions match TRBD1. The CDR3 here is CASSAKGQVSSGANVLTF. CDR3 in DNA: TGTGCCAGCAGCGCCAAGGGACAGGTTTCGTCTGGGGCCAACGTCCTGACTTTC. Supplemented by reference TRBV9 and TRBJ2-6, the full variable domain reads DSGVTQTPKHLITATGQRVTLRCSPRSGDLSVYWYQQSLDQGLQFLIQYYNGEERAKGNILERFSAQQFPDLHSELNLSSLELGDSALYFCASSAKGQVSSGANVLTFGAGSRLTVL.